Listed below are T cell receptor beta chains from one sample, sequenced in a study of blood T cell repertoires in COVID-19. The data were produced by immunoSEQ multiplex PCR, yet TCRdb's version contains in-frame clones alone and is incomplete. The data contain 250,000 to 300,000 clones, around 90% of them singletons. The sample comprised PBMCs or T cells enriched from blood (not recorded which). The receptor source for this set is a woman in her 30s who had recovered from COVID-19. CDR3s leave out the opening cysteine and the closing phenylalanine or tryptophan. A D gene is named only where the DNA matches it firmly. Expanded clones get a size class; other rows say once, few or many, or leave the size out.

cdr3_length v_call clone_size d_call cdr3_aa
13 TRBV28 . . ASTSGALSGNTIY
14 TRBV19 . TRBD1 ASSMLRGTGSNEQF
14 TRBV24-1 . TRBD1 ATSDLRQGNTGELF
11 TRBV9 . TRBD1 ASSVTGGQPQH
16 TRBV25-1 . TRBD1 ASSDLGTGKVEPYGYT
16 TRBV11-2 . TRBD1 ASSLSLGTGGLRYEQY
13 TRBV5-5 . TRBD1 ASSSTGDDTGELF
10 TRBV27 . . ASSTFLGGYT
12 TRBV5-5 once . ASSLGRSLNEQF
13 TRBV6-4 . TRBD2 ASSSLSGATDTQY
14 TRBV7-2 . . ASSLAQAGKFYGYT
17 TRBV19 . TRBD1 ASSHLGRARGKENTEAF
14 TRBV2 once TRBD1 ASSNYRNRGPYEQY
11 TRBV27 few . ASSFDGGYGYT
12 TRBV7-8 . . ASSLTQVTEKLF
13 TRBV15 . TRBD1 ATSQDRESHYGYT
12 TRBV19 . TRBD1 ASIDTGGDYGYT
15 TRBV18 . TRBD2 ASSPLPGGLRSYEQY
14 TRBV4-1 few TRBD1 ASSQDPTGGLLGYT
11 TRBV5-4 . TRBD1 ASSLAQTGEAF
13 TRBV10-3 few TRBD1 AISESGQGNQPQH
12 TRBV11-1 . . ASSFRETWTEAF
13 TRBV4-1 . . ASSQDIAQQETQY
13 TRBV6-1 . TRBD1 ASSEFQGAYQPQH
13 TRBV18 . TRBD2 ASSPGVAGDNEQF
12 TRBV30 . TRBD2 AWRPGGSTDTQY
11 TRBV5-5 . . ASIEGQVETQY